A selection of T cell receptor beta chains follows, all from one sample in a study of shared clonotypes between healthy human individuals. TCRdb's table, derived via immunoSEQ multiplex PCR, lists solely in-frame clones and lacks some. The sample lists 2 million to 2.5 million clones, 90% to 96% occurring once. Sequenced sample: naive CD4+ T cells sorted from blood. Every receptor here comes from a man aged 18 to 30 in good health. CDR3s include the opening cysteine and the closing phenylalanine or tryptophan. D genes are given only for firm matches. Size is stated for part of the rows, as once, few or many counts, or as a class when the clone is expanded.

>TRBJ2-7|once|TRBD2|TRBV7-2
CASSSSGGLSYEQYF
TGTGCCAGCAGCAGTAGCGGGGGACTCTCCTACGAGCAGTACTTC
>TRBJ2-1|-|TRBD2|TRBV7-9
CASRTSGRAYNEQFF
TGTGCCAGCAGAACTAGCGGGAGGGCCTACAATGAGCAGTTCTTC
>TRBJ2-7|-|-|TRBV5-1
CASSLFANSYEQYF
TGCGCCAGCAGCTTGTTTGCGAATTCCTACGAGCAGTACTTC
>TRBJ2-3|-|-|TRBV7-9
CASSLGAGVDTQYF
TGTGCCAGCAGCTTAGGGGCTGGGGTAGATACGCAGTATTTT
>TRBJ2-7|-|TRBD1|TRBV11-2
CASSLQQGASEQYF
TGTGCCAGCAGCCTACAACAGGGGGCCTCCGAGCAGTACTTC
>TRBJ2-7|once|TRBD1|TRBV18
CASSPTGGTYEQYF
TGTGCCAGCTCTCCGACAGGGGGGACCTACGAGCAGTACTTC
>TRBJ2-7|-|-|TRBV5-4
CASSLETGPYEQYF
TGTGCCAGCAGCTTGGAGACAGGTCCCTACGAGCAGTACTTC
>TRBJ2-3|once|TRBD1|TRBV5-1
CASIRGQLSDTQYF
TGCGCCAGCATAAGGGGACAGCTCTCAGATACGCAGTATTTT
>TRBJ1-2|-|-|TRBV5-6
CASSLTLGDGYTF
TGTGCCAGCAGCTTGACCTTAGGGGATGGCTACACCTTC
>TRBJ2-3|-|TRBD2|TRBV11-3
CASSQRTSGAMDTQYF
TGTGCCAGCAGCCAAAGGACTAGCGGGGCAATGGATACGCAGTATTTT
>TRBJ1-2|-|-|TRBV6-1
CASSEAIDGYTF
TGTGCCAGCAGTGAAGCGATCGACGGCTACACCTTC
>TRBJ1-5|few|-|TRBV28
CASRRGRESNQPQHF
TGTGCCAGCAGAAGGGGACGGGAGAGCAATCAGCCCCAGCATTTT
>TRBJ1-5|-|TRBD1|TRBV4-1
CASSQEQGQAYQPQHF
TGCGCCAGCAGCCAAGAACAGGGACAGGCCTATCAGCCCCAGCATTTT
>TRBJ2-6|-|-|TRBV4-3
CASSPRGSGANVLTF
TGCGCCAGCAGCCCCCGGGGATCTGGGGCCAACGTCCTGACTTTC
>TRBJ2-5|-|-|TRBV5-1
CASSLRPEETQYF
TGCGCCAGCAGCTTACGGCCTGAAGAGACCCAGTACTTC
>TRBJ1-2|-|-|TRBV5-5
CASTNLGGLYGYTF
TGTGCCAGCACCAATTTAGGGGGACTCTATGGCTACACCTTC
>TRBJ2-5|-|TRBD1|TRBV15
CATSTARDRGRETQYF
TGTGCCACCAGCACAGCCCGGGACAGGGGGCGAGAGACCCAGTACTTC
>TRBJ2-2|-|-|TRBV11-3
CASSLDRDGELFF
TGTGCCAGCAGCTTAGATAGAGACGGGGAGCTGTTTTTT
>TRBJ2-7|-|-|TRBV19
CASSTRDGTYEQYF
TGTGCCAGTAGTACTCGGGACGGGACCTACGAGCAGTACTTC
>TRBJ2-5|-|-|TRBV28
CASSFISGDQETQYF
TGTGCCAGCAGTTTCATCTCAGGTGACCAAGAGACCCAGTACTTC
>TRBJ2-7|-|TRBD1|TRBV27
CASSLKPTTGAYEQYF
TGTGCCAGCAGTTTAAAGCCGACCACAGGGGCCTACGAGCAGTACTTC
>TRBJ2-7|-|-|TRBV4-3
CASSQGWKGAYEQYF
TGCGCCAGCAGCCAAGGATGGAAGGGAGCCTACGAGCAGTACTTC
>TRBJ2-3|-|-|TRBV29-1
CSVVSQSTDTQYF
TGCAGCGTTGTCTCTCAAAGCACAGATACGCAGTATTTT
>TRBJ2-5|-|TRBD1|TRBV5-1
CASSVGQTPQETQYF
TGCGCCAGCAGCGTGGGACAGACCCCGCAAGAGACCCAGTACTTC
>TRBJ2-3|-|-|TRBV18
CASSPNPVDTQYF
TGTGCCAGCTCACCAAATCCAGTTGATACGCAGTATTTT
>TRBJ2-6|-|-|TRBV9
CASSIRVSGANVLTF
TGTGCCAGCAGCATCAGGGTCTCTGGGGCCAACGTCCTGACTTTC
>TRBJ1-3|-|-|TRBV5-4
CASSLLTTSGNTIYF
TGTGCCAGCAGCTTACTGACAACCTCTGGAAACACCATATATTTT
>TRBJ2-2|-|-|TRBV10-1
CASSRPDTGELFF
TGCGCCAGCAGCAGGCCTGACACCGGGGAGCTGTTTTTT
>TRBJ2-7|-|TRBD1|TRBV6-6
CASSYLAGGASEQYF
TGTGCCAGCAGTTACTTGGCAGGGGGCGCCTCCGAGCAGTACTTC
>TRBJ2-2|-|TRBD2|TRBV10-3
CAINGGASTPGELFF
TGTGCCATCAACGGGGGGGCCAGTACCCCCGGGGAGCTGTTTTTT
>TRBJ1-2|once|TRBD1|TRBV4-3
CASSPDRGLGYTF
TGCGCCAGCAGCCCGGACAGGGGCTTAGGCTACACCTTC
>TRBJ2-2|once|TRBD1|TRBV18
CASSPDRGDTGELFF
TGTGCCAGCTCCCCAGACAGGGGCGACACCGGGGAGCTGTTTTTT
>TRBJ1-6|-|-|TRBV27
CASSLQGSLSPLHF
TGTGCCAGCAGTTTGCAGGGCAGCCTTTCACCCCTCCACTTT
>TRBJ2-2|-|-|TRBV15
CATSRDIAGTGELFF
TGTGCCACCAGCAGAGATATCGCAGGCACCGGGGAGCTGTTTTTT
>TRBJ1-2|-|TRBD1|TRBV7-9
CASSPGGTALYGYTF
TGTGCCAGCAGCCCGGGAGGGACAGCACTCTATGGCTACACCTTC
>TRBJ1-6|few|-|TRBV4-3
CASSQGQVPSPLHF
TGCGCCAGCAGCCAAGGACAGGTACCTTCACCCCTCCACTTT
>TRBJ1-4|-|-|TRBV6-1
CASSLNRANEKLFF
TGTGCCAGCAGCTTAAATAGAGCTAATGAAAAACTGTTTTTT
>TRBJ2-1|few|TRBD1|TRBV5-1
CASSLGQGAYNEQFF
TGCGCCAGCAGCTTGGGACAGGGGGCCTACAATGAGCAGTTCTTC
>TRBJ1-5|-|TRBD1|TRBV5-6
CASSSDRGINQPQHF
TGTGCCAGCAGCTCAGACAGGGGGATCAATCAGCCCCAGCATTTT
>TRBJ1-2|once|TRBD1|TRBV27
CASSSLGTGGNYGYTF
TGTGCCAGCAGTTCCCTCGGGACAGGGGGGAACTATGGCTACACCTTC
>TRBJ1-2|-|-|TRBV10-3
CAISEGLSGNYGYTF
TGTGCCATCAGTGAGGGTCTCTCAGGCAACTATGGCTACACCTTC
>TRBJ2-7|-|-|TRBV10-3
CAISETAGFEQYF
TGTGCCATCAGTGAGACTGCAGGGTTCGAGCAGTACTTC
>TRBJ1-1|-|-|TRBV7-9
CASSLGYGTEAFF
TGTGCCAGCAGCTTAGGGTATGGCACTGAAGCTTTCTTT
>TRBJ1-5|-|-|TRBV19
CASSIGDITAPQHF
TGTGCCAGTAGTATCGGGGATATCACGGCGCCCCAGCATTTT
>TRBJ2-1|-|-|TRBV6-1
CASSESLQGPYNEQFF
TGTGCCAGCAGTGAATCATTACAGGGACCCTACAATGAGCAGTTCTTC
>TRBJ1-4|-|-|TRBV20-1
CSARIGKLFF
TGCAGTGCTAGAATAGGAAAACTGTTTTTT
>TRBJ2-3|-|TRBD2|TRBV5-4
CASSILAGTDTQYF
TGTGCCAGCAGCATTCTAGCGGGCACAGATACGCAGTATTTT
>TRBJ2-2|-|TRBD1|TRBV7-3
CASRPSGGASTGELFF
TGTGCCAGCAGGCCATCAGGGGGCGCGTCCACCGGGGAGCTGTTTTTT
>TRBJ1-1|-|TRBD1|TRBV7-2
CASSSRDRFTEAFF
TGTGCCAGCAGCTCCAGGGACAGATTCACTGAAGCTTTCTTT
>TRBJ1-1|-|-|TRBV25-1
CASSLPGRVEAFF
TGTGCCAGCAGCCTCCCAGGGAGAGTTGAAGCTTTCTTT
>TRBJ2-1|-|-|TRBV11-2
CASSFRPLNEQFF
TGTGCCAGCAGCTTTCGGCCCCTCAATGAGCAGTTCTTC
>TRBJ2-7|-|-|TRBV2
CASSDFIGWSEQYF
TGTGCCAGCAGTGACTTTATCGGTTGGTCCGAGCAGTACTTC